The source of this T cell receptor (beta chain) is a study of shared clonotypes between healthy human individuals (dated by TCRdb to about 2020). With regard to the full study: A couple of women and three men aged 18 to 49 years were included in the cohort. Libraries were prepared and TCR repertoires were sequenced by different laboratories using diverse techniques, in order to increase sequencing depth and limit assay-specific biases. Between about 0.8 and 9 billion PBMCs per donor were obtained by leukapheresis. Blood TCR repertoires of a handful of healthy adults were deeply sequenced to estimate repertoire size and the extent of clonotype sharing between individuals.

Remarks on this clone: No cognate antigen has been identified for it. Base qualities are not recorded, but no much larger clone differs from it by a single base.

Points the paper makes about the study in general: Sampling was limited to blood, and TCR repertoires in tissue likely differ from TCR repertoires in blood. Because the study included a small number of donors, the genetic and exposure-history diversity represented was limited. Pairwise subsampling led to the expectation that sequencing depth would affect the degree of clonotype sharing among donors.

The junction carries 13 bases between V and J, which are trimmed by 6 bases and 0 bases respectively. The CDR1 and CDR2 encoded by the germline V gene are MNHNS and SASEGT. Counted from cysteine to phenylalanine, this CDR3 has 15 amino acids. Of the read, only the CDR3 DNA is kept; its 45 bases are in frame from base 1. The donors were healthy, HIV-negative adults with no recently reported acute infections or vaccinations. Every donor was a Caucasian adult residing in Nashville, Tennessee, USA. For unsorted samples, some 100 million PBMCs were counted and genomic DNA was extracted with the QIAamp DNA Blood Mini kit. Blood was obtained by leukapheresis, after which PBMCs were separated by Ficoll-Histopaque density gradient centrifugation and cryopreserved in liquid nitrogen vapor phase. Using the deep immunoSEQ assay, TCR CDR3 regions were amplified from genomic DNA by multiplex PCR. Genomic DNA extracted from each cell subset was distributed evenly over all wells of several immunoSEQ 96-well plates, and each plate served as one replicate. For unsorted PBMC, 250 to 300 ng genomic DNA, equal to approximately 30,000 T cell genomes, was loaded into each replicate PCR. Ten immunoSEQ deep assay plates were used to sequence unsorted PBMC genomic DNA. The purified libraries were quantified using a Qubit 3.0 fluorometer, sized with a Bioanalyzer 2100, and then quantified again using the KAPA Library Quantification kit. Each immunoSEQ 96-well plate was sequenced on its own single-read 150-cycle Illumina NextSeq 550 flow cell. As for the authors' bioinformatics: The immunoSEQ output contained only junctional sequences without quality scores, so filtering could not match that applied to full-length reads. Sequences were annotated with PyIR, a Python wrapper for IgBLAST v1.9, and V/J genes and CDR3 were assigned using IMGT germline references. Any read was removed if the V/J assignment was weak (E-value above 1e-6), the CDR3 was missing, or the read contained stop codons, out-of-frame junctions, or ambiguous translated residues. V3J clonotypes were defined as sequences sharing the same inferred V gene, J gene, and CDR3 amino acid sequence. The percentage overlap between two repertoires was calculated by dividing the number of shared unique clonotypes by the size of the smaller repertoire. RTK rarefaction, the Chao1 estimator, and Recon v2.1 estimates of unobserved clonotypes were used to assess repertoire richness. TCRdb obtained this table from immuneACCESS and retained in-frame rearrangements with V and J assigned. These tables miss some clones; where compared with another copy, unresolved V genes account for less than half of the shortfall, and the remainder is unexplained. D and trimming were read from the DNA, whereas the V and J calls and clone size are those reported in that table. This sample has 400,000 to 500,000 clones in its table, and roughly 85% of those were observed once. Over 9.5% of the sample is taken by the ten largest.

Sequencing used PBMCs. The origin of this receptor is a woman aged 40 to 50 in good health. Some clones in this sample may be carry-over from other donors' samples. The sequence joins TRBV6-1 to TRBJ2-3; the D gene is possibly TRBD1 or TRBD2, each agreeing over 5 bases. The CDR3 region: CASRAGTGSTDTQYF. The nucleotide sequence reads as follows: TGTGCCAGCAGGGCCGGGACGGGGAGCACAGATACGCAGTATTTT.